This is a list of T cell receptor beta chains from one sample in a study of cytomegalovirus exposure and HLA in healthy donors. Measured with immunoSEQ multiplex PCR; TCRdb has only the in-frame clones, and not every one. This table has over 150,000 clones, more than 80% appearing once. The sequencing input was PBMCs. The receptors here all came from a woman aged 18-29 years in good health and CMV-seropositive. The CDR3 runs from the conserved cysteine through the conserved F or W. The D gene is left open where the match is weak. Clone size is not always given. Where it is, it says once, few, many or a class for expanded clones.

v_call: TRBV5-4; d_call: TRBD2; j_call: TRBJ2-7; clone_size: .; cdr3_nt: TGTGCCAGCAGCGCGAATAGCGGGGAGGAGCCCGAGCAGTACTTC; cdr3_aa: CASSANSGEEPEQYF
v_call: TRBV6-5; d_call: .; j_call: TRBJ2-7; clone_size: .; cdr3_nt: TGTGCCAGCAGTTACTCTACAGATTCCTACGAGCAGTACTTC; cdr3_aa: CASSYSTDSYEQYF
v_call: TRBV4-1; d_call: TRBD1; j_call: TRBJ1-2; clone_size: few; cdr3_nt: TGCGCCAGCAGCCAAGCCGGGACAGTCTATGGCTACACCTTC; cdr3_aa: CASSQAGTVYGYTF
v_call: TRBV19; d_call: .; j_call: TRBJ2-7; clone_size: .; cdr3_nt: TGTGCCAGTAGTCAAGAAGGAGGGAGCTCCTACGAGCAGTACTTC; cdr3_aa: CASSQEGGSSYEQYF
v_call: TRBV10-1; d_call: .; j_call: TRBJ2-3; clone_size: .; cdr3_nt: TGCGCCAGCAGTGTTGGCGGCTACACAGATACGCAGTATTTT; cdr3_aa: CASSVGGYTDTQYF
v_call: TRBV9; d_call: .; j_call: TRBJ2-1; clone_size: .; cdr3_nt: TGTGCCAGCAGCGTATGGGGGGTAGCGGCTGATGAGCAGTTCTTC; cdr3_aa: CASSVWGVAADEQFF
v_call: TRBV7-2; d_call: TRBD1; j_call: TRBJ2-5; clone_size: .; cdr3_nt: TGTGCCAGCAGCCGGGACAGGGGTGGCGAGACCCAGTACTTC; cdr3_aa: CASSRDRGGETQYF
v_call: TRBV15; d_call: TRBD1; j_call: TRBJ2-1; clone_size: .; cdr3_nt: TGTGCCACCAGCAGAGATATGGGACAGGCATACAATGAGCAGTTCTTC; cdr3_aa: CATSRDMGQAYNEQFF
v_call: TRBV9; d_call: TRBD2; j_call: TRBJ2-5; clone_size: .; cdr3_nt: TGTGCCAGCAGCGTAGGGACTAGCGGTGATCAAGAGACCCAGTACTTC; cdr3_aa: CASSVGTSGDQETQYF
v_call: TRBV4-1; d_call: TRBD2; j_call: TRBJ2-1; clone_size: .; cdr3_nt: TGCGCCAGCAGCCTTCCGAAGGCGACTAGCGGGAGGGTGGTTTGGGCCAATGAGCAGTTCTTC; cdr3_aa: CASSLPKATSGRVVWANEQFF
v_call: TRBV27; d_call: .; j_call: TRBJ2-2; clone_size: .; cdr3_nt: TGTGCCAGCAGTTTTGCGGTAACGAACACCGGGGAGCTGTTTTTT; cdr3_aa: CASSFAVTNTGELFF
v_call: TRBV7-9; d_call: .; j_call: TRBJ2-3; clone_size: once; cdr3_nt: TGTGCCAGCAGCCTCACCGGCCCCGGGGCAGATACGCAGTATTTT; cdr3_aa: CASSLTGPGADTQYF
v_call: TRBV2; d_call: .; j_call: TRBJ1-2; clone_size: once; cdr3_nt: TGTGCCAGCATTTCAGGGTTTGGCTACACCTTC; cdr3_aa: CASISGFGYTF
v_call: TRBV2; d_call: .; j_call: TRBJ1-3; clone_size: .; cdr3_nt: TGTGCCAGCATACAGAGCTCTGGAAACACCATATATTTT; cdr3_aa: CASIQSSGNTIYF
v_call: TRBV7-2; d_call: TRBD1; j_call: TRBJ1-2; clone_size: .; cdr3_nt: TGTGCCAGCAGCTTTAAACCAGGGGGAGATGGCTACACCTTC; cdr3_aa: CASSFKPGGDGYTF
v_call: TRBV2; d_call: .; j_call: TRBJ2-1; clone_size: .; cdr3_nt: TGTGCCAGCAGTGACGAGGGCTTTAATGAGCAGTTCTTC; cdr3_aa: CASSDEGFNEQFF
v_call: TRBV6-6; d_call: .; j_call: TRBJ1-2; clone_size: .; cdr3_nt: TGTGCCAGCAGGCTGGGACTGGGCTACACCTTC; cdr3_aa: CASRLGLGYTF
v_call: TRBV7-2; d_call: TRBD2; j_call: TRBJ2-5; clone_size: .; cdr3_nt: TGTGCCAGCAGCCCCCACCGCGTAGCGGGGGGGAAAGAGACCCAGTACTTC; cdr3_aa: CASSPHRVAGGKETQYF
v_call: TRBV5-4; d_call: .; j_call: TRBJ2-7; clone_size: .; cdr3_nt: TGTGCCAGCAGCTTGGGGCAGGCTTCCTACGAGCAGTACTTC; cdr3_aa: CASSLGQASYEQYF
v_call: TRBV6-5; d_call: TRBD2; j_call: TRBJ2-5; clone_size: .; cdr3_nt: TGTGCCAGCAGTTCAAGCGGGGGAGTCCAAGAGACCCAGTACTTC; cdr3_aa: CASSSSGGVQETQYF
v_call: TRBV18; d_call: .; j_call: TRBJ2-2; clone_size: .; cdr3_nt: TGTGCCAGCTCATCAGGACTCGAGAACACCGGGGAGCTGTTTTTT; cdr3_aa: CASSSGLENTGELFF
v_call: TRBV10-3; d_call: .; j_call: TRBJ2-7; clone_size: .; cdr3_nt: TGTGCCATCAGTGGAGTTACGGGTCTCGCTCGCGAGCAGTACTTC; cdr3_aa: CAISGVTGLAREQYF
v_call: TRBV5-4; d_call: TRBD2; j_call: TRBJ2-5; clone_size: .; cdr3_nt: TGTGCCAGCAGCGCCGGGACTAGCCAAGAGACCCAGTACTTC; cdr3_aa: CASSAGTSQETQYF
v_call: TRBV6-1; d_call: .; j_call: TRBJ2-7; clone_size: .; cdr3_nt: TGTGCCAGCAGTGAAGCGGGCGGGTGGAACGAGCAGTACTTC; cdr3_aa: CASSEAGGWNEQYF
v_call: TRBV4-2; d_call: TRBD2; j_call: TRBJ2-1; clone_size: .; cdr3_nt: TGTGCCAGCAGCCCCTTAGCGGGAGGAATTTCGTACAATGAGCAGTTCTTC; cdr3_aa: CASSPLAGGISYNEQFF
v_call: TRBV29-1; d_call: TRBD1; j_call: TRBJ2-5; clone_size: .; cdr3_nt: TGCAGCGAAAATGGGGCCGGACAGGGGTCTCAAGAGACCCAGTACTTC; cdr3_aa: CSENGAGQGSQETQYF
v_call: TRBV19; d_call: TRBD2; j_call: TRBJ2-1; clone_size: .; cdr3_nt: TGTGCCAGTAGCCTATTATTACATCCGGGACTAGCGGGCCGAAACAATGAGCAGTTCTTC; cdr3_aa: CASSLLLHPGLAGRNNEQFF
v_call: TRBV29-1; d_call: TRBD2; j_call: TRBJ2-1; clone_size: .; cdr3_nt: TGCAGCGTTGGGTCTAGCGGGGGCAATGAGCAGTTCTTC; cdr3_aa: CSVGSSGGNEQFF
v_call: TRBV7-9; d_call: TRBD1; j_call: TRBJ1-3; clone_size: .; cdr3_nt: TGTGCCAGCAGCAAAGACAGGGGGTCTAACACCATATATTTT; cdr3_aa: CASSKDRGSNTIYF
v_call: TRBV5-1; d_call: .; j_call: TRBJ2-7; clone_size: .; cdr3_nt: TGCGCCAGCAGCTTGTCTCAGGGTTACGAGCAGTACTTC; cdr3_aa: CASSLSQGYEQYF
v_call: TRBV27; d_call: TRBD1; j_call: TRBJ2-1; clone_size: few; cdr3_nt: TGTGCCAGCAGTCCACAGGGGGCGCGGTACAATGAGCAGTTCTTC; cdr3_aa: CASSPQGARYNEQFF
v_call: TRBV6-6; d_call: .; j_call: TRBJ2-6; clone_size: .; cdr3_nt: TGTGCCAGCAGTTACGACAGTACCGGGGCCAACGTCCTGACTTTC; cdr3_aa: CASSYDSTGANVLTF
v_call: TRBV5-1; d_call: .; j_call: TRBJ1-1; clone_size: .; cdr3_nt: TGCGCCAGCAGCTTCGAGTTGCCCAGGGAAGCTTTCTTT; cdr3_aa: CASSFELPREAFF
v_call: TRBV19; d_call: TRBD2; j_call: TRBJ2-4; clone_size: .; cdr3_nt: TGTGCCAGTAGTTCCGGGACTAGCGGGACAGTAGTGGAGGCCAAAAACATTCAGTACTTC; cdr3_aa: CASSSGTSGTVVEAKNIQYF
v_call: TRBV6-5; d_call: .; j_call: TRBJ2-7; clone_size: .; cdr3_nt: TGTGCCAGCAGTTACTGGCAGGGTAGACGGTACGAGCAGTACTTC; cdr3_aa: CASSYWQGRRYEQYF
v_call: TRBV18; d_call: .; j_call: TRBJ2-7; clone_size: .; cdr3_nt: TGTGCCAGCTCTCCTACCCTTTCTGGCGGGACAGCTTGGCGCTACGAGCAGTACTTC; cdr3_aa: CASSPTLSGGTAWRYEQYF
v_call: TRBV27; d_call: .; j_call: TRBJ2-1; clone_size: .; cdr3_nt: TGTGCCAGCAGTTTAGACGGGAGTTCCTACAATGAGCAGTTCTTC; cdr3_aa: CASSLDGSSYNEQFF
v_call: TRBV9; d_call: .; j_call: TRBJ2-2; clone_size: .; cdr3_nt: TGTGCCAGCAGCTCCCTACAGGGTGACACCACCGGGGAGCTGTTTTTT; cdr3_aa: CASSSLQGDTTGELFF
v_call: TRBV6-5; d_call: .; j_call: TRBJ1-6; clone_size: .; cdr3_nt: TGTGCCAGCAGTTACCTTCCCCTGGACAGCAATTCACCCCTCCACTTT; cdr3_aa: CASSYLPLDSNSPLHF
v_call: TRBV4-3; d_call: .; j_call: TRBJ2-1; clone_size: .; cdr3_nt: TGCGCCAGCAGCCAAGAGGGCAACAGGCCATACTCCTACAATGAGCAGTTCTTC; cdr3_aa: CASSQEGNRPYSYNEQFF
v_call: TRBV5-1; d_call: TRBD1; j_call: TRBJ2-1; clone_size: .; cdr3_nt: TGCGCCAGCAGTTTACAGGGGAACGAGCAGTTCTTC; cdr3_aa: CASSLQGNEQFF
v_call: TRBV28; d_call: .; j_call: TRBJ2-2; clone_size: .; cdr3_nt: TGTGCCAGCAGCTTACAGGACGGGGAGCTGTTTTTT; cdr3_aa: CASSLQDGELFF
v_call: TRBV12-5; d_call: .; j_call: TRBJ1-5; clone_size: .; cdr3_nt: TGTGCTAGTGCCGATACAGCGGGGGGAAATCAGCCCCAGCATTTT; cdr3_aa: CASADTAGGNQPQHF
v_call: TRBV6-1; d_call: TRBD1; j_call: TRBJ1-5; clone_size: .; cdr3_nt: TGTGCCAGCAGTGGGCCCCGGACAGGGGGCGAGGTGTATCAGCCCCAGCATTTT; cdr3_aa: CASSGPRTGGEVYQPQHF
v_call: TRBV21-1; d_call: .; j_call: TRBJ2-3; clone_size: .; cdr3_nt: TGTGCCACCATAGACCCCGGGACTAGCGGGGGGACAACAATGGGTGGGCAGTATTTT; cdr3_aa: CATIDPGTSGGTTMGGQYF
v_call: TRBV5-6; d_call: TRBD1; j_call: TRBJ2-7; clone_size: .; cdr3_nt: TGTGCCAGCAGCCCCCGAGGACAGGGATCCTACGAGCAGTACTTC; cdr3_aa: CASSPRGQGSYEQYF
v_call: TRBV19; d_call: .; j_call: TRBJ1-3; clone_size: .; cdr3_nt: TGTGCCAGTAGTAGAGGGGGTCCTGGAAACACCATATATTTT; cdr3_aa: CASSRGGPGNTIYF
v_call: TRBV6-5; d_call: TRBD1; j_call: TRBJ2-7; clone_size: .; cdr3_nt: TGTGCCAGCAGAACGACAGGGAAGGTCTACGAGCAGTACTTC; cdr3_aa: CASRTTGKVYEQYF
v_call: TRBV6-5; d_call: TRBD1; j_call: TRBJ2-7; clone_size: .; cdr3_nt: TGTGCCAGCAGAAGACAGGGCATCTCCTACGAGCAGTACTTC; cdr3_aa: CASRRQGISYEQYF
v_call: TRBV10-1; d_call: .; j_call: TRBJ2-2; clone_size: .; cdr3_nt: TGCGCCAGCAGTGGCGGGGATACCGGGGAGCTGTTTTTT; cdr3_aa: CASSGGDTGELFF
v_call: TRBV5-5; d_call: .; j_call: TRBJ1-2; clone_size: .; cdr3_nt: TGTGCCAGCAGCTTGTGGGGCACTCTTAACTATGGCTACACCTTC; cdr3_aa: CASSLWGTLNYGYTF
v_call: TRBV6-5; d_call: .; j_call: TRBJ1-2; clone_size: .; cdr3_nt: TGTGCCAGCACCTCGCAACAGGGCGCTCATGGCTACACCTTC; cdr3_aa: CASTSQQGAHGYTF